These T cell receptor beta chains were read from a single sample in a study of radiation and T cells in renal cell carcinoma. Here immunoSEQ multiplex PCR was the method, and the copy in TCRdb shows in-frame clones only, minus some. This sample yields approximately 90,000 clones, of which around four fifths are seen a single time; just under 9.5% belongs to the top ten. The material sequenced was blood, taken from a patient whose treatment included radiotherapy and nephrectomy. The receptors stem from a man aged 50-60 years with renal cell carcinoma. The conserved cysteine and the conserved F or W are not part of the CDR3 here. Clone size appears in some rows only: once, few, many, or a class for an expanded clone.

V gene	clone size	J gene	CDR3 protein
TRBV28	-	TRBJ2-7	ASSSSGTASILQY
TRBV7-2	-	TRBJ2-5	ASSLARGVETQY
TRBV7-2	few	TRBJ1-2	ASSLRQGARAGYT
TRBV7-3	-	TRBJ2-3	ASSLGVLAGVGTDTQY
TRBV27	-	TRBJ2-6	ASRTGSGANVLT
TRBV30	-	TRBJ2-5	AWSSETQY
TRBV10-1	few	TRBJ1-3	ASSVGAISFSGNTIY
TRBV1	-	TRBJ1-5	TRLRKTKPGQSNQPQH
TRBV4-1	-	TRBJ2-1	ASSQEYRASYNEQF
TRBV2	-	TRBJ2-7	ASSVTSGSGEQY
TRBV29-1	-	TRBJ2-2	SSRASNTGELF
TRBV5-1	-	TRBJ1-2	ASSLASGAGVRYGYT
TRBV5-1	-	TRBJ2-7	ASTWTADSYEQY
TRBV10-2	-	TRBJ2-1	ASSEFGGQGEQF
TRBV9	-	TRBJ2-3	ASSALEQY
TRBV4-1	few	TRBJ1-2	ASSQAPGTSGDYGYT
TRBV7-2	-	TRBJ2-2	ASSLLAPRTGIPGELF
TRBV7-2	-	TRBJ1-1	ASSRGGDTEAF
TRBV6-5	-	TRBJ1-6	ASRIRQTYNSPLH
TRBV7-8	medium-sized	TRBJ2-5	ASSLAGLAGVQETQY
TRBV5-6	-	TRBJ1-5	ASSRQNQPQH
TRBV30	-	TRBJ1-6	AWSVTGQDNSPLH
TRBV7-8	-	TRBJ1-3	ASSLLSGTGNTIY
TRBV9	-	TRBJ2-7	ASSVAPDGNYEQY
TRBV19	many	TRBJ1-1	ASSVQVNTEAF
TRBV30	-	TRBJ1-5	AWAIGRGNQPQH
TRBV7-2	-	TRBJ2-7	ASSLGGAGVSEQY
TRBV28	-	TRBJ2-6	ASSFIGGSGANVLT
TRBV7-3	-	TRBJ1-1	ASSSRGEREAF
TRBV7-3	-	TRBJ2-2	ATLRTQNTGELF
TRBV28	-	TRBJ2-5	ASSAPGTGQETQY
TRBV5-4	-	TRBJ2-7	ASTPGLAGIYEQY
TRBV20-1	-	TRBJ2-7	SALVYEQY
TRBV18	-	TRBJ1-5	ASSPGNSNQPQH
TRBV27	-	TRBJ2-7	ASSQGTGGLEQY
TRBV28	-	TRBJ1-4	ASTTANEKLF
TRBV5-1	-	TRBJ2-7	ASSGESSRYEQY
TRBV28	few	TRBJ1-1	ASSSDGLNTEAF
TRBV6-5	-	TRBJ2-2	ASSKGRDGIGELF
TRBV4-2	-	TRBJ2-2	ASSLGTGRPTGELF
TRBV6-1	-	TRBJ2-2	ASSPPGPGELF
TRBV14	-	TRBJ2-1	ASSQATGLKNEQF
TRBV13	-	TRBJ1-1	ASSFQVLTEAF
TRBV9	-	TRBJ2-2	ASSVVSGNTGELF
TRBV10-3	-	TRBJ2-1	AISEKTIAVGYNEQF
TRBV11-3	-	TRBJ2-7	ASSGDRLDEQY
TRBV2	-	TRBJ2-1	ASTGLAGVVSNEQF
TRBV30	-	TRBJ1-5	AWTGGGNQPQH
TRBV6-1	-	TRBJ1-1	ASSTQGAQGTEAF
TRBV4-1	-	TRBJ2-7	ASSQELGGLAYSYEQY
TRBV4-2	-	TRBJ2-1	ASSHTSGGSDNEQF
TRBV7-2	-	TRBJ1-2	ASSGGQWGGYT
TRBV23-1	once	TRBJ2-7	ASSHSASSDEQY
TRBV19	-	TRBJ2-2	ASSPLVGELF
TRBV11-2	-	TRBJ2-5	ASSLIGTGQETQY
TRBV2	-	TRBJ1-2	ASSDLYGYT